This entry lists 32 T cell receptor beta chains sequenced from one sample in a study of T cells after yellow fever vaccination. In TCRdb, the 5' RACE reads were re-called with MiXCR into one record per CDR3 protein. The table includes approximately 70,000 distinct CDR3 sequences, roughly 7% detected once. This specimen consisted of CD8+ T cells sorted from PBMCs, obtained 10 to 11 days after the first yellow fever vaccination. Receptors originate from a man younger than 30 who received the YFV17D yellow fever vaccine.

V usage is TRBV4-1 and J usage is TRBJ2-1; no clear D. The V gene's germline CDR1 is MGHRA and CDR2 YSYEKL. The CDR3 has 16 residues. Between the trimmed V and J ends, which lost 4 bases and 5 bases, there was a span of 18 bases. The CDR3 sequence: CASSRTVSNYNNEQFF. CDR3 in DNA: TGCGCCAGCAGCCGAACGGTTAGCAACTACAACAATGAGCAGTTCTTC.

This clonotype was detected a few times. The chain couples TRBV2 to TRBJ1-1, with D maybe TRBD1 (5 bases). Germline V gives CDR1 SNHLY, CDR2 FYNNEI. CDR3 size: 13 residues. Trimming cost V 5 bases and J 5 bases, with 12 bases left between them. The DNA of the CDR3 is TGTGCCAGCAGTTCGGGGGGGTGGACTGAAGCTTTCTTT. Translated: CASSSGGWTEAFF.

This clonotype was observed a handful of times. The chain couples TRBV6-1 to TRBJ1-5; D possibly corresponds to TRBD1 (5 bases). CDR1 MNHNS and CDR2 SASEGT come from the germline V gene. This CDR3 has 16 amino acids. V shed 7 bases and J shed 7 bases, with 23 bases lying between them. CDR3 sequence (DNA): TGTGCCAGCACGGTCCAAGTCGGGGCCCCGGACCAGCCCCAGCATTTT. Its protein product is CASTVQVGAPDQPQHF.

This clonotype has a count of ten or more. The chain joins TRBV5-1 to TRBJ1-6; D call uncertain. The CDR3 sequence is 15 residues long. Trimming shortened V by 0 bases and J by 7 bases, and 11 bases separated the two germline ends. The germline V gene has CDR1 SGHRS and CDR2 YFSETQ. In nucleotides, the CDR3 is TGCGCCAGCAGCTTGGTGGGAAGGATGAATTCACCCCTCCACTTT. This encodes CASSLVGRMNSPLHF.

This chain joins TRBV5-6 and TRBJ2-2; D is unclear. The germline CDR1 and CDR2 sequences are SGHDT and YYEEEE. The CDR3 totals 16 residues. Trimming removed 4 bases at V and 6 bases at J, with 19 bases between. CDR3 sequence (DNA): TGTGCCAGCAGCCCGGGCAACGGCCTGTGTCCCGGGGAGCTGTTTTTT. Protein sequence: CASSPGNGLCPGELFF.

The V call is TRBV5-5, the J call TRBJ2-5; TRBD1 matches at 8 bases. The CDR3 covers 15 residues. J was trimmed by 2 bases and V by 4 bases; bases with no gene match: 7. Germline V CDR1 and CDR2: SGHKS, YYEKEE (reference sequence). CDR3 sequence (DNA): TGTGCCAGCAGCGGGGGACAGGTGGGGCAAGAGACCCAGTACTTC. It specifies CASSGGQVGQETQYF.

This clonotype was observed at least ten times. The J gene is TRBJ2-5, the V gene TRBV7-6; D perhaps matches TRBD2 (6 bases). There are 14 residues in the CDR3. Per germline, CDR1 SGHVS and CDR2 FNYEAQ. The germline V and J ends were trimmed by 5 bases and 4 bases, with 14 bases remaining between them. The CDR3: CASSLTGVVETQYF. Written as DNA, the CDR3 is TGTGCCAGCAGCCTAACGGGGGTCGTAGAGACCCAGTACTTC.

This clonotype was counted at least ten times. The chain links TRBV7-2 to TRBJ2-7, with TRBD2 as a possible D gene (5 bases). Per germline, CDR1 SGHTA and CDR2 FQGNSA. The CDR3 length is 13 residues. V gave up 5 bases and J gave up 4 bases, with 12 bases separating them. As DNA, the CDR3 is TGTGCCAGCAGCCCGGCGAGGGCGTACGAGCAGTACTTC. Protein product: CASSPARAYEQYF.

Ten or more counts support this clonotype. This CDR3 is CASTLLGGSGQPQHF. The CDR3 DNA is TGTGCCAGTACCCTTTTGGGAGGGTCAGGACAGCCCCAGCATTTT. J is TRBJ1-5 and V is TRBV19, with unresolved D. The CDR3 is 15 residues long. Germline CDR1 reads LNHDA; CDR2 reads SQIVND (reference sequence). Trimming took 7 bases from V and 7 from J, leaving 20 bases between them. Supplemented by reference TRBV19 and TRBJ1-5, the full variable domain reads DGGITQSPKYLFRKEGQNVTLSCEQNLNHDAMYWYRQDPGQGLRLIYYSQIVNDFQKGDIAEGYSVSREKKESFPLTVTSAQKNPTAFYLCASTLLGGSGQPQHFGDGTRLSIL.

The chain combines TRBV7-9 with TRBJ1-5; no reliable D call. The CDR3 is 12 residues long. Germline lookup yields CDR1 SEHNR and CDR2 FQNEAQ (reference sequence). V lost 1 base and J lost 5, with 3 bases in between. The CDR3 reads CASSLEYQPQHF. The CDR3 nucleotides are TGTGCCAGCAGCTTAGAGTATCAGCCCCAGCATTTT.

This clonotype was seen a few times. V and J are TRBV7-8 and TRBJ2-2; 12 bases map to TRBD2. With 3 bases clipped from V and 5 bases from J, the junction kept 7 bases outside the gene matches. Germline lookup yields CDR1 SGHVS and CDR2 FQNEAQ. This CDR3 region has 17 residues. This CDR3 is CASSFLTSGGGTGELFF. As DNA, the CDR3 is TGTGCCAGCAGCTTCTTGACTAGCGGGGGAGGGACCGGGGAGCTGTTTTTT.

This clonotype was counted only a few times. The V and J genes are TRBV2 and TRBJ2-7; perhaps TRBD1 as D (6 bases). The V end was cut by 8 bases, the J end by 6 bases, with 14 bases between. There are 12 residues in the CDR3. CDR1 and CDR2 (germline): SNHLY, FYNNEI. The CDR3 loop is CASLGQLVEQYF. As DNA, the CDR3 is TGTGCCAGCCTAGGACAGCTGGTCGAGCAGTACTTC. The entire variable domain, with the rest obtained from reference TRBV2 and TRBJ2-7, is as follows: EPEVTQTPSHQVTQMGQEVILRCVPISNHLYFYWYRQILGQKVEFLVSFYNNEISEKSEIFDDQFSVERPDGSNFTLKIRSTKLEDSAMYFCASLGQLVEQYFGPGTRLTVT.

V gene TRBV11-1 combines with J gene TRBJ2-2; 8 nucleotides agree with TRBD1. The CDR3 has 20 residues. Germline values: CDR1 SGHAT, CDR2 FQDESV (reference sequence). The V segment lost 3 bases and the J segment 3 bases; nucleotides outside the gene matches: 18. CDR3 residues: CASSFLFFHLGTGYTGELFF. The DNA of the CDR3 is TGTGCCAGCAGCTTCCTCTTTTTTCATCTCGGGACAGGATACACCGGGGAGCTGTTTTTT.

This clonotype is medium-sized by share. The rearrangement joins TRBV19 to TRBJ1-1; D uncertain. This CDR3 is 13 amino acids long. V was cut by 5 bases and J by 4 bases, with 11 bases left in between. Germline V gene sequence: CDR1 LNHDA, CDR2 SQIVND (reference sequence). The CDR3 DNA sequence: TGTGCCAGTAGTTACGCAGGAGGCACTGAAGCTTTCTTT. Translation gives CASSYAGGTEAFF. Based on the CDR3 plus reference TRBV19 and TRBJ1-1, the full variable domain is DGGITQSPKYLFRKEGQNVTLSCEQNLNHDAMYWYRQDPGQGLRLIYYSQIVNDFQKGDIAEGYSVSREKKESFPLTVTSAQKNPTAFYLCASSYAGGTEAFFGQGTRLTVV.

The CDR3 here is CASSFVRVGGANVLTF. CDR3 nucleotides: TGTGCCAGCAGTTTTGTAAGGGTTGGTGGGGCCAACGTCCTGACTTTC. The chain has TRBV12-3 or TRBV12-4 and TRBJ2-6, with D uncertain. V was trimmed by 3 bases and J by 3 bases, leaving 12 bases between them. This CDR3 comprises 16 residues.

The chain employs TRBV12-3 or TRBV12-4 and TRBJ2-5; perhaps TRBD2 as D (6 bases). V was cut by 2 bases and J by 2 bases, with 15 bases left in between. This CDR3 contains 16 residues. This CDR3 is CASSLQPTSSQETQYF. The CDR3 DNA reads TGTGCCAGCAGTTTACAGCCTACTAGCAGTCAAGAGACCCAGTACTTC.

There are many counts of this clonotype. V usage is TRBV7-9 and J usage is TRBJ1-2; D gene unclear. This CDR3 has 15 residues. Trimming shortened V by 6 bases and J by 3 bases, and 17 bases separated the two germline ends. Germline V gene sequence: CDR1 SEHNR, CDR2 FQNEAQ (reference sequence). The CDR3 spells CASRKTADLYYGYTF. CDR3 bases: TGTGCCAGCAGAAAAACAGCCGACCTCTACTATGGCTACACCTTC.

The rearrangement links TRBV12-3 or TRBV12-4 to TRBJ1-2; 7 bases are shared with TRBD1. The trim removed 2 bases at V and 6 bases at J, leaving 6 bases unmatched. The CDR3 loop spans 14 amino acids. CDR3 sequence (DNA): TGTGCCAGCAGTTTATCCGGGACAGATAATGGCTACACCTTC. Translation: CASSLSGTDNGYTF.

This clonotype occurred many times. The chain employs TRBV12-3 or TRBV12-4 and TRBJ2-1; 9 nucleotides agree with TRBD1. The CDR3 extends over 19 amino acids. V lost 5 bases to trimming and J lost 6 bases; unmatched junction nucleotides: 20. Here the CDR3 reads CASSPGTGRSGLLTNEQFF. The CDR3 bases are TGTGCCAGCAGTCCAGGGACAGGGCGTAGCGGATTATTAACCAATGAGCAGTTCTTC.

This chain connects TRBV7-9 to TRBJ2-7; unclear D gene. Trimming shortened V by 1 base and J by 6 bases, and 7 bases separated the two germline ends. The CDR3 runs to 12 residues. CDR1 is SEHNR and CDR2 is FQNEAQ in the germline V gene (reference sequence). This CDR3 reads CASSLDLGEQYV. CDR3 DNA: TGTGCCAGCAGCTTAGACTTAGGCGAGCAGTACGTC.

This clonotype has at least ten counts. The V call is TRBV7-9, the J call TRBJ2-1; 7 nucleotides agree with TRBD1. Unmatched junction bases numbered 2, after V lost 4 bases and J lost 8 bases. Germline V gives CDR1 SEHNR, CDR2 FQNEAQ (reference sequence). CDR3 length: 12 amino acids. The CDR3 is CASSWTGDEQFF. In DNA form, the CDR3 reads TGTGCCAGCAGCTGGACAGGAGATGAGCAGTTCTTC.

The V call is TRBV5-1, the J call TRBJ1-1; 9 bases map to TRBD1. The CDR3 consists of 14 residues. After removal of 2 bases from V and 3 bases from J, the junction contained 2 bases not matched to a gene. In germline, CDR1 is SGHRS, CDR2 YFSETQ. As DNA, the CDR3 is TGCGCCAGCAGCTTCCGGGACAGGGACACTGAAGCTTTCTTT. Translation: CASSFRDRDTEAFF.

This clonotype was counted many times. The V call is TRBV5-1, the J call TRBJ1-1, with D unclear. There are 13 residues in the CDR3. V lost 4 bases and J 2 bases, leaving 9 bases between the germline ends. CDR1 and CDR2 from the germline V gene are SGHRS and YFSETQ. CDR3 sequence: CASSVSSNTEAFF. CDR3 DNA sequence: TGCGCCAGCAGCGTCAGCTCAAACACTGAAGCTTTCTTT.

In its sample, this clonotype was seen many times. The rearrangement uses TRBV7-6 and TRBJ2-5; 9 bases map to TRBD1. The ends lost 4 bases at V and 8 bases at J; junction bases unmatched: 11. The CDR3 is 15 residues long. The germline V gene has CDR1 SGHVS and CDR2 FNYEAQ. The CDR3 loop reads CASSSRTGAMDTQYF. The CDR3 DNA reads as TGTGCCAGCAGCTCCAGGACAGGGGCGATGGATACCCAGTACTTC.

The chain carries TRBV7-9 and TRBJ2-3; 10 nucleotides align to TRBD2. This CDR3 comprises 17 residues. Losses at the gene ends were 4 bases for V and 2 bases for J; bases not matched to a gene: 9. In germline, CDR1 is SEHNR, CDR2 FQNEAQ (reference sequence). In DNA, the CDR3 is TGTGCCAGCAGCTCAGCGGCTAGCGGGGGTGTCACAGATACGCAGTATTTT. It codes for CASSSAASGGVTDTQYF.

This clonotype appeared many times. The gene calls are TRBV7-2 and TRBJ2-7, with D possibly being TRBD1 (7 bases). The CDR3 extends over 14 amino acids. Germline V CDR1 and CDR2: SGHTA, FQGNSA. V lost 5 bases and J 3 bases, leaving 14 bases between the germline ends. The DNA for the CDR3 is TGTGCCAGCAGCCTTAGACAGGGACTCTACGAGCAGTACTTC. It translates to CASSLRQGLYEQYF.

This clonotype occurred a few times. The chain combines TRBV5-5 with TRBJ2-3; weak D call: TRBD2 (6 bases). The CDR3 covers 15 residues. Germline V gives CDR1 SGHKS, CDR2 YYEKEE (reference sequence). V lost 0 bases, J lost 4 bases, and 12 bases lay in between. The DNA of the CDR3 is TGTGCCAGCAGCTTGGTCAGCGGGTCCGCAGATACGCAGTATTTT. It encodes CASSLVSGSADTQYF.

Ten or more counts support this clonotype. The V gene is TRBV27, the J gene TRBJ2-3, with unresolved D. This CDR3 region has 13 residues. The germline V gene encodes CDR1 MNHEY and CDR2 SMNVEV (reference sequence). V shed 4 bases and J shed 8 bases, with 13 bases lying between them. The CDR3 DNA follows: TGTGCCAGCAGTTCTGGATTTGCATTTACGCAGTATTTT. It specifies CASSSGFAFTQYF.

This clonotype was seen repeatedly, ten times or more. The rearrangement uses TRBV7-2 and TRBJ2-7; D remains unclear. The V end lost 4 bases, the J end lost 2 bases, and 12 bases lay between the germline ends. The CDR3 runs 14 residues. Germline CDR1 is SGHTA and CDR2 is FQGNSA. This CDR3 reads CASSYPGNTYEQYF. As DNA, the CDR3 is TGTGCCAGCAGCTACCCCGGTAACACCTACGAGCAGTACTTC.

In this sample, this clonotype turned up a few times. This chain links TRBV4-3 with TRBJ2-6; D gene unclear. V shed 0 bases and J shed 1 base, with 7 bases lying between them. Germline V gives CDR1 LGHNA, CDR2 YSLEER. The CDR3 sequence is 16 residues long. CDR3 DNA sequence: TGCGCCAGCAGCCAAGATAAGTCTTCTGGGGCCAACGTCCTGACTTTC. Translation gives CASSQDKSSGANVLTF.

The V call is TRBV7-9, the J call TRBJ2-7; the D gene is possibly TRBD1 (6 bases). From germline, CDR1 is SEHNR and CDR2 FQNEAQ (reference sequence). The CDR3 totals 16 residues. V was clipped by 5 bases and J by 4 bases, with 21 bases between them. CDR3 sequence reads: CASSLNDRDNPYEQYF. The CDR3 coding sequence is TGTGCCAGCAGCCTGAACGACCGGGACAACCCTTACGAGCAGTACTTC.

This clonotype has a count of ten or more. The V gene is TRBV5-5, the J gene TRBJ2-7, with D perhaps TRBD1 (5 bases). The CDR3 runs 15 residues. The germline gives CDR1 SGHKS, CDR2 YYEKEE (reference sequence). V gave up 5 bases and J gave up 2 bases, with 17 bases separating them. This chain's CDR3 is CASSRDSTGTYEQYV. The CDR3 DNA sequence: TGTGCCAGCAGTCGTGATTCTACAGGAACCTACGAGCAGTACGTC.